This T cell receptor (beta chain) came from a study of CD8 T cells in Susac syndrome (dated by TCRdb to the late 2010s). For the study in its entirety: Of the Susac syndrome patients who were sequenced, roughly six had clinically active disease and roughly 8 were in clinical remission. At the time of blood withdrawal, Susac syndrome patients were either therapy-naive, taking corticosteroids (with some also receiving IVIg), or on IVIg alone. Repertoire sequencing was used to test whether CD8+ T cell activation and differentiation in Susac syndrome was antigen driven.

To note about this clonotype: The target of this receptor is not known. No qualities accompany the bases; no much larger clone lies one base away.

Peripheral blood CD8+ and CD4+ T cells from healthy donors, Susac syndrome patients and multiple sclerosis patients were profiled by high-throughput TCR beta sequencing. The Susac syndrome patients fulfilled recently defined diagnostic criteria for definite or probable disease. CD8+ TEMRA cells were enriched by FACS, while bulk CD8+ and CD4+ T cells were purified by magnetic negative isolation. Blood was drawn into EDTA tubes, processed within 24 hours, and PBMCs were isolated by density gradient centrifugation. PBMCs intended for TCR sequencing were cryopreserved in liquid nitrogen and thawed later in a water bath at 37 degrees C. The sorted or isolated CD4+, CD8+ and CD8+ TEMRA cells had a purity of 90% or higher. As encoded in the germline V gene (reference sequence), CDR1 is MNHNY while CDR2 is SVGAGI. From its cysteine to its phenylalanine, the CDR3 spans 14 amino acids. Only the CDR3 DNA is retained, 42 bases long and in frame from the first base. V loses 5 bases, J loses 2 bases, and the germline ends lie 13 bases apart.

RNA was extracted using the RNeasy kit, and about 0.45 to 1 microgram was reverse transcribed with random hexamers. TCR beta CDR3 regions were amplified with the immunoSEQ multiplex PCR assay covering 54 Vbeta and 13 Jbeta segments. PCR amplification bias was corrected by using a synthetic template baseline for primer optimization and computational correction. Concerning the study's data processing: Reads were annotated to V, D and J genes per IMGT and analyzed with immunoSEQ Analyzer, keeping only productive sequences. Clonality was calculated as one minus the Shannon entropy normalized by log2 of the number of productive unique sequences. Public and private clones were assessed among the 100 most prevalent clones of each patient and control. Clones were defined as Susac-specific when absent from the healthy and MS cohorts, from roughly 1,100 published viral clones and from other ImmuneACCESS disease sequences. TCRdb passed the public sequencing reads through fastp at Q25 and MiXCR, retaining productive beta sequences. Rows with one shared CDR3 protein collapse into an entry with the most common genes and DNA. These V and J calls originate from TCRdb's pipeline instead of the authors' own analysis. Present in this sample are about 180,000 distinct CDR3 sequences, 85% to 95% of which were seen just once. The top ten clonotypes cover 0.1% to 0.12% of the sample.

Results and caveats for the whole study, not just this receptor: The CD4+ T cell repertoire of patients with Susac syndrome showed no detectable clonal expansion. The number of individuals in the TCR sequencing and HLA analysis was recognized as being relatively small.

The clonotype originates from a human donor with Susac syndrome. The chain joins TRBV6-6 to TRBJ2-7, with the D gene not confidently named. The sample taken for sequencing was CD4+ T cells from PBMCs. The base sequence is TGTGCCAGCAGTACCGGACCGCCCCCCTACGAGCAGTACTTC. This is translated as CASSTGPPPYEQYF.